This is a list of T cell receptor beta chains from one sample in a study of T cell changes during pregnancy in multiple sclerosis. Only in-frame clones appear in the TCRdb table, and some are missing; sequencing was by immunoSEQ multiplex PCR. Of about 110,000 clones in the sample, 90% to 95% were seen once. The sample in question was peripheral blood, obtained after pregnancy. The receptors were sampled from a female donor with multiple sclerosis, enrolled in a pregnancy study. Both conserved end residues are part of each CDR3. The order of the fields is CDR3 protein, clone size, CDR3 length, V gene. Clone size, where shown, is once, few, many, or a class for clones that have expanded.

CDR3aa: CASSLDRGQDTQYF
abundance: -
len: 14
v_gene: TRBV2

CDR3aa: CASSSRTAYGYTF
abundance: -
len: 13
v_gene: TRBV6-6

CDR3aa: CATHLGLTYEQYF
abundance: once
len: 13
v_gene: TRBV21-1

CDR3aa: CASSGIDSIRYGYTF
abundance: -
len: 15
v_gene: TRBV6-5

CDR3aa: CASSAGTPTQYF
abundance: -
len: 12
v_gene: TRBV2

CDR3aa: CASMSGVGYEQYF
abundance: once
len: 13
v_gene: TRBV6-5

CDR3aa: CASSTGTHSGNTIYF
abundance: -
len: 15
v_gene: TRBV5-6

CDR3aa: CATSTGGGEQYF
abundance: -
len: 12
v_gene: TRBV15

CDR3aa: CASSANEKLFF
abundance: -
len: 11
v_gene: TRBV6-5

CDR3aa: CASSLGAAREGNYGYTF
abundance: -
len: 17
v_gene: TRBV4-2

CDR3aa: CASSSRQGSNEKLFF
abundance: few
len: 15
v_gene: TRBV5-5

CDR3aa: CASSLSVRGNTDTQYF
abundance: -
len: 16
v_gene: TRBV7-8

CDR3aa: CASSYPATGEGYTF
abundance: -
len: 14
v_gene: TRBV6-5

CDR3aa: CAISETGQGREQYF
abundance: -
len: 14
v_gene: TRBV10-3

CDR3aa: CASSLPGKYTEAFF
abundance: -
len: 14
v_gene: TRBV5-4

CDR3aa: CASSSNQETQYF
abundance: -
len: 12
v_gene: TRBV11-1

CDR3aa: CASSRGTSGGTDTQYF
abundance: -
len: 16
v_gene: TRBV5-5

CDR3aa: CASSVRQLTNQPQHF
abundance: -
len: 15
v_gene: TRBV2

CDR3aa: CASSSQGTGNTIYF
abundance: -
len: 14
v_gene: TRBV7-2

CDR3aa: CATSRVRTGAEKLFF
abundance: -
len: 15
v_gene: TRBV15

CDR3aa: CASSQLSGGEYNEQFF
abundance: -
len: 16
v_gene: TRBV4-2

CDR3aa: CASSPAVSHNSPLHF
abundance: -
len: 15
v_gene: TRBV5-6